Each of the 13 T cell receptor beta chains below was sequenced from the same sample in a study of OX40 agonist ivuxolimab in advanced cancers. Clones were sequenced by immunoSEQ multiplex PCR, and TCRdb holds only the in-frame ones, with some missing. The sample shows more than 60,000 clones, about 88% of them seen only once. The specimen was CD4+ or CD8+ T cells sorted from blood, collected in a trial of the OX40 agonist ivuxolimab. These receptors were taken from an adult with an advanced solid tumor such as melanoma, head and neck, liver or kidney cancer.

V usage is TRBV5-1 and J usage is TRBJ2-5; unclear D gene. CDR3 length: 16 amino acids. The germline CDR1 and CDR2 sequences are SGHRS and YFSETQ. V lost 0 bases, J lost 2 bases, and 14 bases lay in between. CDR3 coding DNA: TGCGCCAGCAGCTTGGAGTCGGGCTGGAAACAAGAGACCCAGTACTTC. Translation: CASSLESGWKQETQYF.

V and J are TRBV6-5 and TRBJ1-5; a possible D gene is TRBD1 (5 bases). Germline V gene data show CDR1 as MNHEY and CDR2 as SVGAGI. V was shortened by 8 bases and J by 9 bases, with 20 bases between the two germline ends. The length of the CDR3 is 14 residues. The CDR3 region has the DNA TGTGCCAGCTCCCGGGACCCCCTGGTGTCGCCCCAGCATTTT. This gives the protein CASSRDPLVSPQHF.

This chain uses TRBV19 with TRBJ1-4, with no clear D. The CDR3 spans 14 residues. V was pared by 3 bases and J by 3 bases, with 8 bases between. Per the germline V gene, CDR1 is LNHDA and CDR2 is SQIVND (reference sequence). CDR3 sequence: CASSMIGSNEKLFF. CDR3 sequence (DNA): TGTGCCAGTAGTATGATAGGGTCTAATGAAAAACTGTTTTTT. Based on the CDR3 plus reference TRBV19 and TRBJ1-4, the full variable domain is DGGITQSPKYLFRKEGQNVTLSCEQNLNHDAMYWYRQDPGQGLRLIYYSQIVNDFQKGDIAEGYSVSREKKESFPLTVTSAQKNPTAFYLCASSMIGSNEKLFFGSGTQLSVL.

About this clone itself: The sample carries other DNA sequences with the same CDR3. The rearrangement uses TRBV7-6 and TRBJ2-5; D is unresolved. V shed 0 bases and J shed 5 bases, with 4 bases lying between them. The germline V gene has CDR1 SGHVS and CDR2 FNYEAQ. This CDR3 is 12 amino acids long. CDR3 in amino acids: CASSLAMETQYF. The CDR3 nucleotides read TGTGCCAGCAGCTTAGCAATGGAGACCCAGTACTTC.

The chain couples TRBV6-5 to TRBJ2-5; the D gene could be TRBD1 or TRBD2 (5 bases each). The CDR3 has 12 amino acids. CDR1 is MNHEY, CDR2 SVGAGI, per germline. The germline V and J ends were trimmed by 2 bases and 4 bases, with 5 bases remaining between them. The CDR3 region has the DNA TGTGCCAGCAGTTACGGGGGAGAGACCCAGTACTTC. Translated, it gives CASSYGGETQYF.

The V call is TRBV9, the J call TRBJ1-5; D not certain. The germline V gene has CDR1 SGDLS and CDR2 YYNGEE. The CDR3 loop spans 13 amino acids. V was clipped by 1 base and J by 3 bases, with 5 bases between them. CDR3 nucleotides: TGTGCCAGCAGCGTACAACCCAATCAGCCCCAGCATTTT. Translating it yields CASSVQPNQPQHF.

The chain has TRBV5-6 and TRBJ1-1; D is possibly TRBD1 (5 bases). Trimming cost V 4 bases and J 1 base, with 14 bases left between them. Germline V gene lookup returns CDR1 SGHDT and CDR2 YYEEEE. This CDR3 has 15 amino acids. The CDR3 DNA reads as TGTGCCAGCAGCCCCCGTGGGGGACGGAACACTGAAGCTTTCTTT. It codes for CASSPRGGRNTEAFF.

J is TRBJ2-2 and V is TRBV4-2, with 7 bases fitting TRBD2. CDR1 is LGHNA and CDR2 is YNFKEQ in the germline V gene. Losses at the gene ends were 2 bases for V and 5 bases for J; bases not matched to a gene: 8. CDR3 length: 16 residues. CDR3 region: CASSQSSLSGTGELFF. CDR3 nucleotides: TGTGCCAGCAGCCAAAGCTCCCTTAGCGGGACCGGGGAGCTGTTTTTT.

The chain carries TRBV29-1 and TRBJ2-7, with 8 nucleotides matching TRBD2. The junction had 6 bases not matched to a gene; V was cut back by 0 bases and J by 2 bases. Germline assignment: CDR1 SQVTM and CDR2 ANQGSEA. The CDR3 spans 15 residues. CDR3 sequence (DNA): TGCAGCGTTGAAGAACTGGCGGGGGGAGCCTACGAGCAGTACTTC. The encoded protein is CSVEELAGGAYEQYF.

The rearrangement uses TRBV7-2 and TRBJ2-3; TRBD2 aligns across 12 bases. Germline CDR1 SGHTA, CDR2 FQGNSA. The junction had 7 bases not matched to a gene; V was cut back by 9 bases and J by 0 bases. The CDR3 consists of 16 residues. CDR3: CASQLAGGLSTDTQYF. The CDR3 DNA follows: TGTGCCAGTCAACTAGCGGGAGGCCTCAGCACAGATACGCAGTATTTT.

The gene calls are TRBV27 and TRBJ2-7; maybe TRBD2 (6 bases). Germline V gives CDR1 MNHEY, CDR2 SMNVEV (reference sequence). V was pared by 6 bases and J by 3 bases, with 12 bases between. The CDR3 loop spans 13 amino acids. The CDR3 region has the DNA TGTGCCAGCAGCTGCGGGACCTTCTACGAGCAGTACTTC. Its protein is CASSCGTFYEQYF.

The genes are TRBV5-1 and TRBJ2-7, with 12 bases matching TRBD2. Losses at the gene ends were 0 bases for V and 6 bases for J; bases not matched to a gene: 1. CDR1 and CDR2 (germline): SGHRS, YFSETQ. The CDR3 loop spans 14 amino acids. The CDR3 here is CASSLEGLAGEQYF. CDR3 DNA: TGCGCCAGCAGCTTGGAGGGACTAGCGGGCGAGCAGTACTTC.

V is TRBV4-3 and J is TRBJ2-7; 9 positions agree with TRBD1. The CDR3 spans 19 residues. CDR1 is LGHNA, CDR2 YSLEER, per germline. V shed 1 base, J shed 3 bases, and the junction held 16 bases outside the gene matches. The DNA for the CDR3 is TGCGCCAGCAGCCAAGGGGACAGGGCAAAGACCCTACTAATCTACGAGCAGTACTTC. Its protein is CASSQGDRAKTLLIYEQYF.